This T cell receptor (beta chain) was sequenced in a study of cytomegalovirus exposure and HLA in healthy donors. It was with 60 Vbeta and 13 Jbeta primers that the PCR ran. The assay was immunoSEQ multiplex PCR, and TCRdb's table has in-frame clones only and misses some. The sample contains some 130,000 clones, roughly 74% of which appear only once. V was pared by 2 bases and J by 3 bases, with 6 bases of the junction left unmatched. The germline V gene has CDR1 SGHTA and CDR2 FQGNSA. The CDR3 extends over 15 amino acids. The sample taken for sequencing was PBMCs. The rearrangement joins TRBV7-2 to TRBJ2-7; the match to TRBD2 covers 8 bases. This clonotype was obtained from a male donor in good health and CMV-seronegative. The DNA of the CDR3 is TGTGCCAGCAGCTTAAACTCGGGAGGGGTCTACGAGCAGTACTTC. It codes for CASSLNSGGVYEQYF.